A selection of T cell receptor beta chains follows, all from one sample in a study of T cell clones after liver transplantation. TCRdb's table, derived via immunoSEQ multiplex PCR, lists solely in-frame clones and lacks some. The data contain approximately 71,000 clones, roughly 92% of them singletons. This material consisted of CD4+ T cells from blood, taken 25 months after liver transplant. All receptors derive from a human patient who received a liver transplant. The graft donor may have contributed some T cells. Each CDR3 is given with its conserved first and last residue. The D gene is left open where the match is weak. Size tells how often a clone was seen (once, few, many) or the class of an expanded clone, and some rows leave it out.

D	V	size	J	CDR3
-	TRBV5-1	-	TRBJ2-1	CASSLGSVNEQFF
TRBD1	TRBV28	-	TRBJ2-5	CASRLQGRETQYF
TRBD1	TRBV27	-	TRBJ2-5	CASRPQGAGETQYF
TRBD2	TRBV28	-	TRBJ2-1	CASSISGSYNEQFF
-	TRBV6-6	-	TRBJ2-1	CASTDAYNEQFF
TRBD2	TRBV5-1	few	TRBJ2-5	CTSSLDPPTLAGETQYF
-	TRBV2	-	TRBJ2-7	CASSGARGEYYEQYF
-	TRBV10-3	-	TRBJ1-6	CAISEGGATNSPLHF
-	TRBV12-5	-	TRBJ2-3	CASGLGRGTHSRTDTQYF
TRBD1	TRBV6-5	-	TRBJ2-1	CASSSRTGTDEQFF
TRBD1	TRBV5-1	-	TRBJ1-1	CASSSRTGTEAFF
-	TRBV30	-	TRBJ2-7	CAWSEGGSSYEQYF
-	TRBV5-1	-	TRBJ2-3	CASSLIGGITGDTQYF
-	TRBV7-2	-	TRBJ2-5	CASSLLAFQETQYF
-	TRBV2	-	TRBJ1-2	CASRDRQGAYGYTF
-	TRBV5-4	-	TRBJ2-7	CASSPPGLGDSYEQYF
TRBD2	TRBV19	-	TRBJ2-7	CASSILAGEQYF
-	TRBV13	-	TRBJ2-4	CASSSKNIQYF
TRBD1	TRBV7-9	-	TRBJ1-5	CASSLGTGENQPQHF
-	TRBV19	-	TRBJ2-5	CASSMELGRKTQYF
-	TRBV10-1	-	TRBJ2-2	CASSSIDVGELFF
-	TRBV19	-	TRBJ1-3	CASTPLAGGPGNTIYF
-	TRBV10-3	-	TRBJ2-2	CAISGTQNTGELFF
-	TRBV15	once	TRBJ2-4	CATSRPLGPGAKNIQYF
-	TRBV5-1	-	TRBJ1-4	CASSPESSGEKLFF
TRBD2	TRBV5-6	-	TRBJ2-5	CASSPTSGAQETQYF
TRBD2	TRBV19	-	TRBJ2-4	CASSIMASGSGGGYIQYF
TRBD2	TRBV2	-	TRBJ2-1	CASNQGLAFSYNEQFF
-	TRBV7-9	-	TRBJ1-3	CASSLGSSVSGNTIYF
TRBD2	TRBV28	-	TRBJ2-1	CASSFPGDSGRDNEQFF
-	TRBV19	-	TRBJ2-7	CASSIGERGRPYEQYF
-	TRBV4-2	-	TRBJ2-2	CASSLGVETGELFF
TRBD2	TRBV4-3	-	TRBJ2-7	CASSQDSTSGNPYEQYF
-	TRBV7-9	-	TRBJ2-2	CASSFMRAGELFF
TRBD1	TRBV18	-	TRBJ1-1	CASSRDRVDTEAFF
-	TRBV6-5	-	TRBJ2-1	CASSYSPGQRANEQFF
-	TRBV5-1	-	TRBJ2-2	CASSDPQGLGVGELFF
-	TRBV7-8	-	TRBJ2-3	CASSREDTQYF
TRBD1	TRBV27	-	TRBJ1-3	CASSITGTGVSSSGNTIYF
-	TRBV7-6	-	TRBJ2-5	CASSLEYRVGGQKTQYF
TRBD1	TRBV7-9	-	TRBJ2-7	CASSFGTGVYEQYF
TRBD2	TRBV9	-	TRBJ2-1	CASSVGITSGSYNEQFF
TRBD2	TRBV19	-	TRBJ2-1	CASSSLAGDEQFF
-	TRBV27	-	TRBJ2-4	CASSDQQGVKNIQYF
TRBD2	TRBV11-2	-	TRBJ2-1	CASSWSGTSGGDEQFF
TRBD2	TRBV6-1	-	TRBJ2-1	CASSGQGGRDYNEQFF
-	TRBV9	-	TRBJ2-3	CASSPSSDTQYF
TRBD1	TRBV25-1	once	TRBJ2-5	CASSDPRTEGQGVETQYF
-	TRBV7-3	-	TRBJ2-1	CASSLRPSAVRNEQFF
-	TRBV6-6	-	TRBJ2-5	CASSPQETQYF
-	TRBV9	-	TRBJ1-4	CASSAALHNEKLFF
-	TRBV5-8	-	TRBJ2-2	CASSTDAGELFF
TRBD1	TRBV9	-	TRBJ2-7	CASSTAPGQGGEQYF
TRBD2	TRBV9	-	TRBJ2-1	CASSVAGTGLAAYNEQFF